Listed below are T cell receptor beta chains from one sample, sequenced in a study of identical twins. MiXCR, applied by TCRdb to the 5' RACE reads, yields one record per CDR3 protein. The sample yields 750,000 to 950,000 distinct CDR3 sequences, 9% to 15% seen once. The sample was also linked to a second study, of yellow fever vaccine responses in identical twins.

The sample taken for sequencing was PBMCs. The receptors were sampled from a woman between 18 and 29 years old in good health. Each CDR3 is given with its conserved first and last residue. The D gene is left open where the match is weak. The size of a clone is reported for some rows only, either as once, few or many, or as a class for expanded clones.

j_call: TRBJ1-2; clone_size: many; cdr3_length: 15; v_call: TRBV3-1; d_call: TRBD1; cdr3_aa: CASSPRDRSNYGYTF; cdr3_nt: TGTGCCAGCAGCCCCCGGGACAGAAGTAACTATGGCTACACCTTC
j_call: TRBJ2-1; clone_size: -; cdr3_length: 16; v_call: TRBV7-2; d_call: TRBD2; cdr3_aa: CASSLVVTSGGNEQFF; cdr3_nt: TGTGCCAGCAGCTTAGTCGTGACTAGCGGGGGAAATGAGCAGTTCTTC
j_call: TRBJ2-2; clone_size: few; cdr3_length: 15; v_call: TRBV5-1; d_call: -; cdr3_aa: CASSFTPSDTGELFF; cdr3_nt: TGCGCCAGCAGCTTCACGCCCTCGGACACCGGGGAGCTGTTTTTT
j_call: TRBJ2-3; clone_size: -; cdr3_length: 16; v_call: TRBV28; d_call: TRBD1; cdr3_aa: CASRALWDRSTDTQYF; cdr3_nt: TGTGCCAGCAGGGCCTTGTGGGACAGGAGCACAGATACGCAGTATTTT
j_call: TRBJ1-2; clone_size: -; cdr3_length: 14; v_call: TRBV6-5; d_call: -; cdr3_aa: CASSLRAGKSGYTF; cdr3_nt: TGTGCCAGCAGCTTACGTGCAGGGAAGTCTGGCTACACCTTC
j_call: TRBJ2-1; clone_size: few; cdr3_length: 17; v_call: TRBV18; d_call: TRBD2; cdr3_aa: CASSPGNGGASYNEQFF; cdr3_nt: TGTGCCAGCTCACCAGGAAACGGGGGGGCCTCCTACAATGAGCAGTTCTTC
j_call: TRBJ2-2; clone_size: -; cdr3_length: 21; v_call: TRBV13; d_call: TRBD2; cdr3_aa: CASSLMVFGLAGVSNTGELFF; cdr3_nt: TGTGCCAGCAGCTTAATGGTTTTCGGGCTAGCGGGAGTTTCGAACACCGGGGAGCTGTTTTTT
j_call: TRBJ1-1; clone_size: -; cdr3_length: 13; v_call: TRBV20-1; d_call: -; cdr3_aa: CSARVEPGTEAFF; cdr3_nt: TGCAGTGCTAGAGTGGAACCAGGAACTGAAGCTTTCTTT
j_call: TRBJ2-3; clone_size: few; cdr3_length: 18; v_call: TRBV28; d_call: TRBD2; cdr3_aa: CASTRDTAGGWGTDTQYF; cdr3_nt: TGTGCCAGCACCCGCGACACGGCGGGAGGGTGGGGCACAGATACGCAGTATTTT
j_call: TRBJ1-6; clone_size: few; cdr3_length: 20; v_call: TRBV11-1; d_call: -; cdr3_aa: CASSLGGLRDPSSYNSPLHF; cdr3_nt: TGTGCCAGCAGCTTAGGTGGACTCCGGGACCCGAGCTCCTATAATTCACCCCTCCACTTT
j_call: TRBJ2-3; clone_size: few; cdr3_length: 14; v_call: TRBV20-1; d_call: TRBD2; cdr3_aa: CSATGTSGPDTQYF; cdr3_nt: TGCAGTGCTACCGGGACTAGCGGACCAGATACGCAGTATTTT
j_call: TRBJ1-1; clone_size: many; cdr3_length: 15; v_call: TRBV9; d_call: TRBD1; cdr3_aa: CASSVVDREGTEAFF; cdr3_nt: TGTGCCAGCAGCGTCGTGGACAGGGAAGGGACTGAAGCTTTCTTT
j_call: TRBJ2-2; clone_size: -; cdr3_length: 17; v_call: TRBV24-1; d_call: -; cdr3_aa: CATSLGGQTGNTGELFF; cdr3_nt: TGTGCCACCAGTCTGGGGGGACAAACCGGGAACACCGGGGAGCTGTTTTTT
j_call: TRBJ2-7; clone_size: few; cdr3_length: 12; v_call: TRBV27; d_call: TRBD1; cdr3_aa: CASRTTGGEQYF; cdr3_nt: TGTGCCAGCAGAACTACAGGGGGCGAGCAGTACTTC
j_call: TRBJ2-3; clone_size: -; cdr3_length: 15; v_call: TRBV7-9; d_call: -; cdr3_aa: CASSSPSGDRDTQYF; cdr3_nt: TGTGCCAGCAGCTCCCCTAGTGGGGACCGGGATACGCAGTATTTT
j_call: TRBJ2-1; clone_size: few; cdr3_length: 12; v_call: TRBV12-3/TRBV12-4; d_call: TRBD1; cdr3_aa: CASSPGTGYQFF; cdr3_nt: TGTGCCAGCAGTCCCGGGACAGGGTATCAGTTCTTC
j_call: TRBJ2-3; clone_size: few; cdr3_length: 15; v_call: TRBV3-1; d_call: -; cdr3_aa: CASSQAGTHTDTQYF; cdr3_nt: TGTGCCAGCAGCCAAGCCGGGACTCACACAGATACGCAGTATTTT
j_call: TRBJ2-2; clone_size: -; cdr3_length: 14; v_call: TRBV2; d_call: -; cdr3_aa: CASGETEYRGELFF; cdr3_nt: TGTGCCAGCGGGGAGACAGAATATCGCGGGGAGCTGTTTTTT
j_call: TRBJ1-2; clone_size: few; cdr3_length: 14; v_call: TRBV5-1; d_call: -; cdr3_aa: CASSLPQGTYGYTF; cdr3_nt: TGCGCCAGCAGCCTTCCCCAGGGGACCTATGGCTACACCTTC
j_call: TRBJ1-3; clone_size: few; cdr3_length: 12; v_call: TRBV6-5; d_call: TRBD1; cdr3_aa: CASRQGPNTIYF; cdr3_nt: TGTGCCAGCAGACAGGGGCCGAACACCATATATTTT
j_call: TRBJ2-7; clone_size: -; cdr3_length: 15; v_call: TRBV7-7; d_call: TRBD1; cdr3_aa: CASSSDRGPSYEQYF; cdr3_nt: TGTGCCAGCAGCTCTGACAGGGGACCCTCATACGAGCAGTACTTC
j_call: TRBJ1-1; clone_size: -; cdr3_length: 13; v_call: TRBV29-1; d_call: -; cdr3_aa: CSVGVLRDTEAFF; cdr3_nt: TGCAGCGTTGGGGTATTACGGGACACTGAAGCTTTCTTT
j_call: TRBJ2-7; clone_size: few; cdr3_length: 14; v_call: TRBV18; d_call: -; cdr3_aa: CASQRGEPPYEQYF; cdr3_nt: TGTGCCAGCCAGAGGGGGGAGCCACCCTACGAGCAGTACTTC
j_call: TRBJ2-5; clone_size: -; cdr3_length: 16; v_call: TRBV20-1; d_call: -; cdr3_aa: CSARDRGISGQETQYF; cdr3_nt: TGCAGTGCTAGAGATAGAGGGATTAGCGGCCAAGAGACCCAGTACTTC
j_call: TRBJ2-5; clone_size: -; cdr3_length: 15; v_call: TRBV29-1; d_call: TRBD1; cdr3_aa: CSVHNKDRGRETQYF; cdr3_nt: TGCAGCGTTCACAATAAGGACAGGGGAAGAGAGACCCAGTACTTC
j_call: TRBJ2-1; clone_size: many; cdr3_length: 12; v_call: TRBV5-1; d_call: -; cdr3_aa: CASSSGGNEQFF; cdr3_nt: TGCGCCAGCAGCTCCGGGGGTAATGAGCAGTTCTTC
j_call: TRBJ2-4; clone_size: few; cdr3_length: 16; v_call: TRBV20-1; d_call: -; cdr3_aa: CSARRVGDLAKNIQYF; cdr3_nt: TGCAGTGCTAGGCGGGTGGGGGACTTAGCCAAAAACATTCAGTACTTC
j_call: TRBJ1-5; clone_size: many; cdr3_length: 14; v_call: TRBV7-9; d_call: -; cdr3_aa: CASSSTAGNQPQHF; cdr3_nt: TGTGCCAGCAGCTCGACAGCTGGCAATCAGCCCCAGCATTTT
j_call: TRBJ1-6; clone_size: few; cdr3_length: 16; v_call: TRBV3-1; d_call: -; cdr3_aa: CASSQAGVNYNSPLHF; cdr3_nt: TGTGCCAGCAGCCAAGCCGGGGTAAACTATAATTCACCCCTCCACTTT
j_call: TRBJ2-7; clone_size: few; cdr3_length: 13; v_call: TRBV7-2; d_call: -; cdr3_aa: CASTLLRSYEQYF; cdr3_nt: TGTGCCAGCACCTTGCTCCGCTCCTACGAGCAGTACTTC
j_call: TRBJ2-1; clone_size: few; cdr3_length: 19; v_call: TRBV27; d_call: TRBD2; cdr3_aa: CASSLSLPRTSARDNEQFF; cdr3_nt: TGTGCCAGCAGTTTATCGCTTCCTCGGACTAGCGCTCGGGACAATGAGCAGTTCTTC
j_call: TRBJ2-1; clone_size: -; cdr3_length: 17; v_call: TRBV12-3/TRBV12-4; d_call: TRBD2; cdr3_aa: CASSLLGTSGPNNEQFF; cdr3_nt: TGTGCCAGCAGTTTGTTGGGAACTAGCGGCCCAAACAATGAGCAGTTCTTC
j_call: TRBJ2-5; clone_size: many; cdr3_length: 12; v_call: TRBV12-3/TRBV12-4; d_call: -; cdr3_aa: CASSSLEETQYF; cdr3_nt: TGTGCCAGCAGTTCGTTGGAAGAGACCCAGTACTTC
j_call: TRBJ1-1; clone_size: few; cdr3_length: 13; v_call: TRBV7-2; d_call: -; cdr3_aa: CASSFVKNTEAFF; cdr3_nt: TGTGCCAGCAGCTTTGTCAAGAACACTGAAGCTTTCTTT
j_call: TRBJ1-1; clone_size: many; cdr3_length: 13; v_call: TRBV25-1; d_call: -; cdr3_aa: CASSELRRTEAFF; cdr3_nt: TGTGCCAGCAGTGAACTTAGGCGGACTGAAGCTTTCTTT
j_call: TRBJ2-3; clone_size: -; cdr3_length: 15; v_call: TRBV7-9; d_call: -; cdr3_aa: CASSLGATVTDTQYF; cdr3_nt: TGTGCCAGCAGCTTAGGGGCGACAGTTACAGATACGCAGTATTTT
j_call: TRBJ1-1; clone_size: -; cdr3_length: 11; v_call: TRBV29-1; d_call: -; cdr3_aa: CSFVMNTEAFF; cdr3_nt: TGCAGCTTTGTGATGAACACTGAAGCTTTCTTT